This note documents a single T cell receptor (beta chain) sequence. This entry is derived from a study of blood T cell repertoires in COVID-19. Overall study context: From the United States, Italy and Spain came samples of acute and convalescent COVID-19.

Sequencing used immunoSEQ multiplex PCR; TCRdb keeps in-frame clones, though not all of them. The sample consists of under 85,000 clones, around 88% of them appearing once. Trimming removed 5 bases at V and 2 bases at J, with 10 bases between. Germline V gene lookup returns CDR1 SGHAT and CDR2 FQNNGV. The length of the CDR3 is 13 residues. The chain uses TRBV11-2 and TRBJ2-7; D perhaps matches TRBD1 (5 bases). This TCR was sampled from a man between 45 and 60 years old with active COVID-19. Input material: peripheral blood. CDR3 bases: TGTGCCAGCAGCCCTATAGGGGCCTACGAGCAGTACTTC. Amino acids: CASSPIGAYEQYF.